This entry lists 32 T cell receptor beta chains sequenced from one sample in a study of CD8 T cells in Susac syndrome (dated by TCRdb to the late 2010s). Library method: the immunoSEQ multiplex PCR assay. RNA was extracted with the RNeasy kit and about 0.5 to 1 ug was reverse transcribed using random hexamers. TCRdb reprocessed the public reads (quality trimming at Q25 with fastp, clone calling with MiXCR) and kept in-frame beta chains. A single entry per CDR3 protein holds the most common genes and DNA from its merged rows. This sample lists 27,000 or so distinct CDR3 sequences; 94% were detected once. The ten top clones hold about 0.27% of the sample. Sequences were obtained from CD8+ T cells from PBMCs. The source is a human donor in good health.

V is TRBV6-6 and J is TRBJ2-7, with D possibly being TRBD1 (6 bases). The CDR3 covers 15 residues. V was shortened by 3 bases and J by 2 bases, with 14 bases between the two germline ends. Germline CDR1 MNHNY, CDR2 SVGAGI (reference sequence). The CDR3 DNA is TGTGCCAGCAGTTATCAGGGGTCACACCCCTACGAGCAGTACTTC. It yields the protein CASSYQGSHPYEQYF.

This clonotype was picked up one time. V usage is TRBV2 and J usage is TRBJ2-6; TRBD1 matches 8 bases. V lost 1 base to trimming and J lost 0 bases; unmatched junction nucleotides: 5. Germline V gene sequence: CDR1 SNHLY, CDR2 FYNNEI. This CDR3 comprises 18 residues. This CDR3 is CASSEGTGGNSGANVLTF. The CDR3 DNA is TGTGCCAGCAGTGAAGGAACAGGGGGAAACTCTGGGGCCAACGTCCTGACTTTC.

This chain uses TRBV6-6 with TRBJ1-3; D is unresolved. Germline V gene data show CDR1 as MNHNY and CDR2 as SVGAGI (reference sequence). CDR3 length equals 15 residues. V was trimmed by 6 bases and J by 3 bases, leaving 15 bases between them. CDR3 protein: CASSPRGSGGNTIYF. In nucleotides, the CDR3 is TGTGCCAGCAGCCCCAGAGGGTCGGGTGGAAACACCATATATTTT.

This chain joins TRBV12-3 or TRBV12-4 and TRBJ1-2; D is uncertain. This CDR3 spans 17 amino acids. Trimming took 3 bases from V and 4 from J, leaving 21 bases between them. DNA of the CDR3: TGTGCCAGCAGTTTCCCCGAGGAGGTAACCCCATCCTATGGCTACACCTTC. It codes for CASSFPEEVTPSYGYTF.

This rearrangement joins TRBV7-9 to TRBJ2-3; maybe TRBD1 (6 bases). The germline gives CDR1 SEHNR, CDR2 FQNEAQ (reference sequence). Trimming cost V 5 bases and J 0 bases, with 12 bases left between them. The CDR3 has 15 residues. The CDR3 DNA sequence: TGTGCCAGCAGCCCGACAGGATCTAGCACAGATACGCAGTATTTT. Amino acids: CASSPTGSSTDTQYF.

The chain links TRBV4-1 to TRBJ1-3; TRBD1 matches at 8 bases. The germline gives CDR1 MGHRA, CDR2 YSYEKL. CDR3 size: 17 residues. V shed 0 bases, J shed 3 bases, and the junction held 7 bases outside the gene matches. The CDR3 DNA is TGCGCCAGCAGCCAAGAAGGGCAGGGGGCTAATGGAAACACCATATATTTT. The encoded protein is CASSQEGQGANGNTIYF.

V usage is TRBV7-8 and J usage is TRBJ2-1; D possibly uses TRBD1 or TRBD2 (7 bases each). V was shortened by 4 bases and J by 6 bases, with 19 bases between the two germline ends. From germline, CDR1 is SGHVS and CDR2 FQNEAQ. The CDR3 contains 16 residues. The chain's CDR3 is CASSSPGGEGGNEQFF. The CDR3, as DNA: TGTGCCAGCAGCTCGCCAGGGGGGGAGGGGGGCAATGAGCAGTTCTTC.

The rearrangement links TRBV27 to TRBJ1-5, with a possible D match to TRBD1 (5 bases). Trimming shortened V by 5 bases and J by 0 bases, and 17 bases separated the two germline ends. The CDR3 length is 17 residues. Germline CDR1 MNHEY, CDR2 SMNVEV (reference sequence). The CDR3 here is CASSQRSGVDSNQPQHF. CDR3 bases: TGTGCCAGCAGTCAAAGGTCGGGGGTCGATAGCAATCAGCCCCAGCATTTT.

The CDR3 coding sequence is TGTGCCAGTAGTATCTCGCTTGGGATTTATCAGCCCCAGCATTTT. This codes for CASSISLGIYQPQHF. The chain employs TRBV19 and TRBJ1-5; D remains ambiguous. The CDR3 extends over 15 amino acids. Per germline, CDR1 LNHDA and CDR2 SQIVND (reference sequence). V lost 3 bases to trimming and J lost 5 bases, with 14 bases between them.

The genes are TRBV27 and TRBJ1-5; perhaps TRBD1 as D (5 bases). There are 13 residues in the CDR3. CDR1 MNHEY and CDR2 SMNVEV come from the germline V gene (reference sequence). Between the trimmed V and J ends, which lost 6 bases and 1 base, there was a span of 7 bases. The CDR3 spells CASSDSSNQPQHF. CDR3 in DNA: TGTGCCAGCAGCGACAGCAGCAATCAGCCCCAGCATTTT.

The rearrangement uses TRBV4-1 and TRBJ2-7, with 10 bases lining up with TRBD2. Germline V gene data show CDR1 as MGHRA and CDR2 as YSYEKL. There are 17 residues in the CDR3. The J segment lost 0 bases and the V segment lost 1 base, leaving 6 bases of the junction unmatched. The CDR3 loop is CASSQVRLAGDSYEQYF. The CDR3 region has the DNA TGCGCCAGCAGCCAAGTCAGGCTAGCGGGGGACTCCTACGAGCAGTACTTC.

The V gene is TRBV20-1, the J gene TRBJ1-5, with TRBD1 matching over 8 bases. CDR3 size: 15 residues. Germline V gene sequence: CDR1 DFQATT, CDR2 SNEGSKA (reference sequence). Losses at the gene ends were 5 bases for V and 4 bases for J; bases not matched to a gene: 10. The chain's CDR3 is CSAVRPGQVNQPQHF. The CDR3 nucleotides read TGCAGTGCTGTAAGGCCGGGACAGGTGAATCAGCCCCAGCATTTT.

The chain links TRBV6-5 to TRBJ2-2; D is ambiguous. V was cut by 2 bases and J by 3 bases, with 7 bases left in between. CDR1 MNHEY and CDR2 SVGAGI come from the germline V gene. This CDR3 comprises 14 residues. The CDR3 reads CASSYVTDTGELFF. DNA for the CDR3: TGTGCCAGCAGTTACGTCACCGACACCGGGGAGCTGTTTTTT.

The V gene is TRBV29-1, the J gene TRBJ2-1; D call uncertain. Germline V gene sequence: CDR1 SQVTM, CDR2 ANQGSEA. With 4 bases removed from V and 1 base from J, the gap between germline ends came to 8 bases. The CDR3 consists of 13 residues. CDR3 region: CSVGYSSYNEQFF. In DNA form, the CDR3 reads TGCAGCGTTGGGTACAGTTCCTACAATGAGCAGTTCTTC.

The CDR3, as DNA: TGTGCCAGCGGGGGAGCTTCCTCGGTGGAGACCCAGTACTTC. The encoded protein is CASGGASSVETQYF. The chain combines TRBV25-1 with TRBJ2-5; D is perhaps TRBD1 or TRBD2 (5 bases each). V shed 8 bases and J shed 5 bases, with 18 bases lying between them. The CDR3 sequence is 14 residues long. Per germline, CDR1 MGHDK and CDR2 SYGVNS.

The chain couples TRBV27 to TRBJ2-7, with 7 bases fitting TRBD1. V trimming: 4 bases; J trimming: 3 bases; junction bases outside the gene matches: 6. The CDR3 covers 14 residues. Germline V lookup: CDR1 MNHEY, CDR2 SMNVEV (reference sequence). The CDR3 protein is CASSYRGWDYEQYF. CDR3 DNA sequence: TGTGCCAGCAGTTACAGGGGATGGGACTACGAGCAGTACTTC.

This rearrangement joins TRBV4-3 to TRBJ2-7, with 9 bases lining up with TRBD1. Trimming took 6 bases from V and 4 from J; bases not matched to a gene: 7. In germline, CDR1 is LGHNA, CDR2 YSLEER. This CDR3 is built from 14 residues. The CDR3 DNA reads TGCGCCAGCAGTCACGGGACAGGGAAATACGAGCAGTACTTC. Its translation: CASSHGTGKYEQYF.

CDR3 DNA: TGCGCCAGCAGCCTAGGATCTTTTATGAGGGAACGGGCTGAAGATGAGCAGTTCTTC. This codes for CASSLGSFMRERAEDEQFF. This chain joins TRBV5-1 and TRBJ2-1, with D possibly being TRBD2 (5 bases). V was shortened by 4 bases and J by 8 bases, with 31 bases between the two germline ends. The CDR3 totals 19 residues. Looked up from germline, CDR1 is SGHRS and CDR2 is YFSETQ. The full variable domain, with the rest looked up from reference TRBV5-1 and TRBJ2-1, is KAGVTQTPRYLIKTRGQQVTLSCSPISGHRSVSWYQQTPGQGLQFLFEYFSETQRNKGNFPGRFSGRQFSNSRSEMNVSTLELGDSALYLCASSLGSFMRERAEDEQFFGPGTRLTVL.

The chain uses TRBV4-3 and TRBJ1-3; D not certain. This CDR3 spans 15 amino acids. The V end was cut by 0 bases, the J end by 3 bases, with 9 bases between. Germline V lookup: CDR1 LGHNA, CDR2 YSLEER. The CDR3 reads CASSQEQSFGNTIYF. The CDR3 DNA sequence: TGCGCCAGCAGCCAAGAACAAAGCTTTGGAAACACCATATATTTT.

This rearrangement joins TRBV13 to TRBJ1-3; D may be TRBD1 (6 bases). V was cut by 4 bases and J by 1 base, with 11 bases left in between. Germline V gives CDR1 PRHDT, CDR2 FYEKMQ (reference sequence). The CDR3 is 15 amino acids. CDR3 nucleotides: TGTGCCAGCAGCTCCCCGCAGGGGTCTGGAAACACCATATATTTT. It is translated as CASSSPQGSGNTIYF.

The chain combines TRBV11-1 with TRBJ2-1; D tentatively fits TRBD1 or TRBD2 (5 bases each). Germline V gene sequence: CDR1 SGHAT, CDR2 FQDESV (reference sequence). The CDR3 runs to 20 residues. V gave up 2 bases and J gave up 0 bases, with 23 bases separating them. The CDR3 reads CASSLPTGALIGSSYNEQFF. The CDR3 region has the DNA TGTGCCAGCAGCTTACCTACCGGGGCATTAATAGGGAGCTCCTACAATGAGCAGTTCTTC.

The genes are TRBV12-3 or TRBV12-4 and TRBJ1-2; D unresolved. With 5 bases removed from V and 4 bases from J, the gap between germline ends came to 8 bases. The CDR3 runs to 12 residues. In DNA form, the CDR3 reads TGTGCCAGCAGTGTCGACTCCTATGGCTACACCTTC. Its translation is CASSVDSYGYTF.

This chain joins TRBV9 and TRBJ2-7; weak D call: TRBD1 (6 bases). Per the germline V gene, CDR1 is SGDLS and CDR2 is YYNGEE. V shed 4 bases and J shed 4 bases, with 18 bases lying between them. This CDR3 contains 15 residues. The CDR3 bases are TGTGCCAGCAGCCCTCCGGGGCAGGGGTCTTACGAGCAGTACTTC. Translated, it gives CASSPPGQGSYEQYF.

Only one count was recorded for this clonotype. The V and J genes are TRBV6-1 and TRBJ1-5; D might be TRBD1 (6 bases). Germline CDR1 and CDR2: MNHNS and SASEGT. Trimming stripped 8 bases from V and 0 bases from J, with 11 bases between. The CDR3 is 14 amino acids. The CDR3 region is CASVQGTSNQPQHF. CDR3 bases: TGTGCCAGCGTACAGGGAACTAGCAATCAGCCCCAGCATTTT.

The chain has TRBV7-8 and TRBJ2-4; no clear D gene. The CDR3 spans 16 residues. With 1 base removed from V and 0 bases from J, the gap between germline ends came to 10 bases. Germline values: CDR1 SGHVS, CDR2 FQNEAQ. In DNA form, the CDR3 reads TGTGCCAGCAGCTTAGAAGGGTGGAGAGCCAAAAACATTCAGTACTTC. The encoded protein is CASSLEGWRAKNIQYF.

The chain has TRBV7-9 and TRBJ2-2, with 14 nucleotides matching TRBD2. Looked up from germline, CDR1 is SEHNR and CDR2 is FQNEAQ (reference sequence). V lost 5 bases to trimming and J lost 5 bases; unmatched junction nucleotides: 7. The CDR3 length is 17 residues. CDR3 sequence reads: CASSPRLAGGRTGELFF. The CDR3 coding sequence is TGTGCCAGCAGCCCCCGACTAGCGGGGGGGAGGACCGGGGAGCTGTTTTTT.

This chain uses TRBV2 with TRBJ2-7; D remains unclear. Germline CDR1 is SNHLY and CDR2 is FYNNEI. The CDR3 runs 13 residues. Trimming cost V 6 bases and J 6 bases, with 15 bases left between them. The CDR3 loop reads CASSRNNLPEQYF. The CDR3 DNA is TGTGCCAGCAGCCGTAATAACCTACCCGAGCAGTACTTC.

This clonotype has just one count. The rearrangement joins TRBV10-3 to TRBJ2-7; 8 bases agree with TRBD2. This CDR3 contains 14 residues. V dropped 7 bases and J dropped 3; count of bases not matched to a gene: 8. CDR1 and CDR2 (germline): ENHRY, SYGVKD. CDR3 coding DNA: TGTGCCATCAACCCGGGACTAGGAAACTACGAGCAGTACTTC. Protein product: CAINPGLGNYEQYF.

This chain joins TRBV6-2 or TRBV6-3 and TRBJ1-1; D gene ambiguous. The V end lost 6 bases, the J end lost 11 bases, and 19 bases lay between the germline ends. The CDR3 has 13 residues. The germline CDR1 and CDR2 sequences are MNHEY and SVGEGT. CDR3: CASRSDLPGSAFF. As DNA, the CDR3 is TGTGCCAGCAGATCAGACCTCCCCGGCTCCGCTTTCTTT.

The chain joins TRBV12-3 or TRBV12-4 to TRBJ1-2, with 9 bases that match TRBD1. The CDR3 has 13 residues. After removal of 6 bases from V and 4 bases from J, the junction contained 3 bases not matched to a gene. The CDR3 region is CASSPTGGYGYTF. CDR3 DNA sequence: TGTGCCAGCAGCCCGACAGGGGGCTATGGCTACACCTTC.

V is TRBV5-1 and J is TRBJ1-2, with D hard to call. V was clipped by 0 bases and J by 8 bases, with 23 bases between them. From germline, CDR1 is SGHRS and CDR2 YFSETQ. CDR3 length: 17 residues. The CDR3: CASSLESRGRTDQGYTF. The CDR3, as DNA: TGCGCCAGCAGCTTGGAGTCCCGCGGGCGGACCGATCAGGGCTACACCTTC.

The rearrangement uses TRBV6-5 and TRBJ2-5; 11 bases map to TRBD2. CDR1 and CDR2 from the germline V gene are MNHEY and SVGAGI. The ends lost 5 bases at V and 1 base at J; junction bases unmatched: 3. The CDR3 loop spans 15 amino acids. CDR3 sequence (DNA): TGTGCCAGCAGTCTAGCGGGGGGCATCCAAGAGACCCAGTACTTC. Protein sequence: CASSLAGGIQETQYF.